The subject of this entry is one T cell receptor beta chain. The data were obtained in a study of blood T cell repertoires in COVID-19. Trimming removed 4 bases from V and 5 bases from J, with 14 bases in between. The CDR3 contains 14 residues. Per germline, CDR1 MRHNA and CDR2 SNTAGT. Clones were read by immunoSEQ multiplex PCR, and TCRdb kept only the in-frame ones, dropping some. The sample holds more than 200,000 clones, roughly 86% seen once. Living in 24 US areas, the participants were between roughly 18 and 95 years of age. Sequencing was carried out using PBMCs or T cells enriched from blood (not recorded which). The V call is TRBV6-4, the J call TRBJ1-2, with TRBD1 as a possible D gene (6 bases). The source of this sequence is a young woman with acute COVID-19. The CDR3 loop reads CASSGGQGTYGYTF. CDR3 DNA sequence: TGTGCCAGCAGTGGAGGGCAGGGGACGTATGGCTACACCTTC.